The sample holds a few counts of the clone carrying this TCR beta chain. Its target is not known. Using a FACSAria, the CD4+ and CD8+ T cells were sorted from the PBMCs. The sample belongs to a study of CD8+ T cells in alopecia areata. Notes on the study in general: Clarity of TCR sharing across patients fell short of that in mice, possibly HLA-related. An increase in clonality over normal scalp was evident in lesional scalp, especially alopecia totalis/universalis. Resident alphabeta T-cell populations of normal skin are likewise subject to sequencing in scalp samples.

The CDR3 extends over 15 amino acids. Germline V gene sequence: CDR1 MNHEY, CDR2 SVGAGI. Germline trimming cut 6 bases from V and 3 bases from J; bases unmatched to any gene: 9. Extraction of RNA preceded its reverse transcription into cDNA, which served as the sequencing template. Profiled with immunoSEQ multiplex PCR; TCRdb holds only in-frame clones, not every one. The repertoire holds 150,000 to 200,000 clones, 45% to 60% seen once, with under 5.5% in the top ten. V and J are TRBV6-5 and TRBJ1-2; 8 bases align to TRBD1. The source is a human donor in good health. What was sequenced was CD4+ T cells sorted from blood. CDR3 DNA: TGTGCCAGCAGAGGACAGGGATCCCTCGACTATGGCTACACCTTC. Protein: CASRGQGSLDYGYTF.